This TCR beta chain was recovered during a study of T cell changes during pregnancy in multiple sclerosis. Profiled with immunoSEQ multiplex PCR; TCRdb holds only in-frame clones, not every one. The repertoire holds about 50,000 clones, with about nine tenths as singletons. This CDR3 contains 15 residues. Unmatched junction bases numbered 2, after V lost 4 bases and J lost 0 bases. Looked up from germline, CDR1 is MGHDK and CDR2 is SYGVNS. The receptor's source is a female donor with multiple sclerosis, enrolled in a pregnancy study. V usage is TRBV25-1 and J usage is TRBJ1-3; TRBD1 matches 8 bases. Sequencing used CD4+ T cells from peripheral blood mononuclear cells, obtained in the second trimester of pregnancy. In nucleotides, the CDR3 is TGTGCCAGCAGTGTCGGACAGGGCTCTGGAAACACCATATATTTT. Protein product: CASSVGQGSGNTIYF.